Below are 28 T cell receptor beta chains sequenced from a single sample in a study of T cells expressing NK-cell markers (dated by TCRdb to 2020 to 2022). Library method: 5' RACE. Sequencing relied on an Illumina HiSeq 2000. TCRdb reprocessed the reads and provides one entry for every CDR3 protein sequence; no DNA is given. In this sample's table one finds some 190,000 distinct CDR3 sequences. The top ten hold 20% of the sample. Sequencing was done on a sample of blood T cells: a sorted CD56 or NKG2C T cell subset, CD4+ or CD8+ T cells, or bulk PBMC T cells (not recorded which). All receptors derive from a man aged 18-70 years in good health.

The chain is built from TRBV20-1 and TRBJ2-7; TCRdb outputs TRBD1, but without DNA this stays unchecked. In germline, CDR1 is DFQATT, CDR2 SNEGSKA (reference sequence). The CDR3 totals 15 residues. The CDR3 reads CSARDLGGDSYEQYF.

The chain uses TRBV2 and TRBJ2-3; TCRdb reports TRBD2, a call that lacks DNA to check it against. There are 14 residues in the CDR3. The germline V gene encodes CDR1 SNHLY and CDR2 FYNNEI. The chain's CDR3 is CASSQMGPTDTQYF.

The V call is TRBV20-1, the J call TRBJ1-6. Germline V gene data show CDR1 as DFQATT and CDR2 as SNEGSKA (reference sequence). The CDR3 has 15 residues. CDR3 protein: CSARVSGSNNSPLHF.

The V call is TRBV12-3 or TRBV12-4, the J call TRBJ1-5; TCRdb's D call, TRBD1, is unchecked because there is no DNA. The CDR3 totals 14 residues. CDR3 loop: CASSNPGGRQPQHF.

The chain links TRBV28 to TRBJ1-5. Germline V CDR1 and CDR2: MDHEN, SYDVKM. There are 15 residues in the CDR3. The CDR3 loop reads CASSLVGMGNQPQHF.

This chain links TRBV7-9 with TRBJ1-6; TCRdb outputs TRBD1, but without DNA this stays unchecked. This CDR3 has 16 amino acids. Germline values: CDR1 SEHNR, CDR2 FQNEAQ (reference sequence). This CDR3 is CASSTGSAGPNSPLHF.

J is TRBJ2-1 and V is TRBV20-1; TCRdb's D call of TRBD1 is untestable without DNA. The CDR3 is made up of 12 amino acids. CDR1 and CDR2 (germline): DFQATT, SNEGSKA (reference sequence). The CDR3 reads CSAVVRGGEQFF.

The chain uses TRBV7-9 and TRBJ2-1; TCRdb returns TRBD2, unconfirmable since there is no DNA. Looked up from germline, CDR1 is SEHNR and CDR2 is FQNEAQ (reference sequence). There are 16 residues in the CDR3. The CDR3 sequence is CASSPRLAGGHNEQFF.

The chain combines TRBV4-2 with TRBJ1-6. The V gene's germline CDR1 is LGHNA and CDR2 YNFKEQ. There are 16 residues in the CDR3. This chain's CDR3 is CASSQLDGLYNSPLHF.

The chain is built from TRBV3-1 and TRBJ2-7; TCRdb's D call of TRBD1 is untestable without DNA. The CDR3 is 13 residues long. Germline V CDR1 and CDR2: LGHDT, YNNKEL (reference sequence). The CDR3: CASSQVPLAEQYF.

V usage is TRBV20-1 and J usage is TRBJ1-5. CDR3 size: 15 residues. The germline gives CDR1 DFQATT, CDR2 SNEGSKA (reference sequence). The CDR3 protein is CSAFDLGTAAGPQHF.

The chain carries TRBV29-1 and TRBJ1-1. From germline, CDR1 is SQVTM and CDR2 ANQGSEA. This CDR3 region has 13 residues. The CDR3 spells CSVERWSGTEAFF.

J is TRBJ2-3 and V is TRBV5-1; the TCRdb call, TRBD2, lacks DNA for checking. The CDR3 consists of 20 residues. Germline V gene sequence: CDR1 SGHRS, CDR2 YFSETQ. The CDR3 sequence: CASSGRAGTSPTLGTDTQYF. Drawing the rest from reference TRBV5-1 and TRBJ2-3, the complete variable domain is KAGVTQTPRYLIKTRGQQVTLSCSPISGHRSVSWYQQTPGQGLQFLFEYFSETQRNKGNFPGRFSGRQFSNSRSEMNVSTLELGDSALYLCASSGRAGTSPTLGTDTQYFGPGTRLTVL.

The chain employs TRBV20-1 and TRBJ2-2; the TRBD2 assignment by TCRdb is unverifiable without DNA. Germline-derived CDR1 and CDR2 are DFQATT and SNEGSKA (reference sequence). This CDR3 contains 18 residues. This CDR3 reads CSARNFHQGLTNTGELFF.

The CDR3: CASSPGTINSPLHF. V is TRBV21-1 and J is TRBJ1-6; as DNA is missing, the TRBD1 call by TCRdb cannot be tested. TRBV21-1 is a documented pseudogene. The CDR3 sequence is 14 residues long.

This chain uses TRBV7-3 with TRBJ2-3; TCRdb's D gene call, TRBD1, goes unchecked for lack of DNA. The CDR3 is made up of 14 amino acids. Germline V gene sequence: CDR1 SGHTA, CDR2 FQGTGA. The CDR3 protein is CASSEGVGTDTQYF.

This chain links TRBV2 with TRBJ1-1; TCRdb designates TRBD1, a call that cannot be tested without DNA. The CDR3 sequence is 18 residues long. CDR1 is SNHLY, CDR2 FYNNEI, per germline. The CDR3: CASRDIVGGIGMNTEAFF.

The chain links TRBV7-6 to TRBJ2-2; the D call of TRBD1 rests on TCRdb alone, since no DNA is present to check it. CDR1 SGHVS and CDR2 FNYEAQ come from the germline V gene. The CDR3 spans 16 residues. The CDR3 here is CASSLAAGVYTGELFF.

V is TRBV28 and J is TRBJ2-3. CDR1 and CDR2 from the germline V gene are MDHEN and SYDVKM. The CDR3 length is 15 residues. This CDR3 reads CASSLRGRQADTQYF.

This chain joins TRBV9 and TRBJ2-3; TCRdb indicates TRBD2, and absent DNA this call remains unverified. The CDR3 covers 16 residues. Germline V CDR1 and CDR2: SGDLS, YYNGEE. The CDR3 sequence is CASSVPSGGLSDTQYF.

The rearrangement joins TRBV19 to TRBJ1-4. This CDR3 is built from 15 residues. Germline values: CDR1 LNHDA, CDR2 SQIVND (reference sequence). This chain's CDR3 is CASSETVIGNEKLFF.

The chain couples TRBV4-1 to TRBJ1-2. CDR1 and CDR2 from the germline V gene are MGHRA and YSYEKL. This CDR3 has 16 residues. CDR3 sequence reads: CASSQDNLGRHYGYTF.

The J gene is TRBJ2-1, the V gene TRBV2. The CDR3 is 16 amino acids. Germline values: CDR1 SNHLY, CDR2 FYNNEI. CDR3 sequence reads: CASSEAVRVPYNEQFF. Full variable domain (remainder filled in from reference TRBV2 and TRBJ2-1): EPEVTQTPSHQVTQMGQEVILRCVPISNHLYFYWYRQILGQKVEFLVSFYNNEISEKSEIFDDQFSVERPDGSNFTLKIRSTKLEDSAMYFCASSEAVRVPYNEQFFGPGTRLTVL.

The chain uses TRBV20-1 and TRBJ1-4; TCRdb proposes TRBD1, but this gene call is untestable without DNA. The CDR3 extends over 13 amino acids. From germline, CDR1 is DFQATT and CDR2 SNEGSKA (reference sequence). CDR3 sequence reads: CSARAGGSEKLFF.

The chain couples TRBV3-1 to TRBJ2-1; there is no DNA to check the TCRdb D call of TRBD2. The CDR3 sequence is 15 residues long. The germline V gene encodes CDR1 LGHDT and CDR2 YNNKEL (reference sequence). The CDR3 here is CASSQGELGYNEQFF.

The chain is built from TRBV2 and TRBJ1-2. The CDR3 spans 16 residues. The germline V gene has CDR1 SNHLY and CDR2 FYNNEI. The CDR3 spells CASSEAKPASIYGYTF.

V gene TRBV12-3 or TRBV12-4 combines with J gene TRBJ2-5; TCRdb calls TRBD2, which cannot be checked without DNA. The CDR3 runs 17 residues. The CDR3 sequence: CASSPRTSGGEQETQYF.

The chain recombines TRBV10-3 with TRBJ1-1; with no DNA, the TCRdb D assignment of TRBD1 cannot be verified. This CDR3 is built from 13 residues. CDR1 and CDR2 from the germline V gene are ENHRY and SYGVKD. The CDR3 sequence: CAISPAGGTEAFF.